This TCR beta chain was sequenced during a study of T cell repertoires in cytomegalovirus infection. Study outcomes and limitations: HLA-C-restricted CMV clonotypes gave the most frequent clonotype in two of eight donors.

Deletions cut 0 bases from V and 8 bases from J, with 11 bases between. Germline loops: CDR1 MNHEY, CDR2 SVGEGT. The CDR3 contains 14 residues. As for this clonotype: What it recognizes is unknown.

MiXCR, applied by TCRdb to the reads, yields one record per CDR3 protein. The sample has 510,000 or so distinct CDR3 sequences, around 27% seen once; the top ten hold approximately 13%. The chain employs TRBV6-2 or TRBV6-3 and TRBJ1-5, with D unresolved. The source material was PBMCs. This TCR derives from a human donor in good health (CMV status not recorded). Some clones in this sample may be carry-over from other donors' samples. The CDR3 here is CASSYSNPVEPQHF. CDR3 DNA sequence: TGTGCCAGCAGTTACTCCAACCCAGTGGAGCCCCAGCATTTT.